A selection of T cell receptor beta chains follows, all from one sample in a study of beta chain features in type 1 diabetes. Assay: immunoSEQ multiplex PCR; the TCRdb copy retains only in-frame clones and omits some. The table records 80,000 to 90,000 clones, around 32% of them present only once. The sequenced material came from stem cell memory CD4+ T cells from blood. These receptors were obtained from a woman aged 18-29 years in good health. Both conserved end residues are part of each CDR3. A D gene is named only where the DNA matches it firmly. Rows may omit the clone size; those that give it use once, few, many or a size class.

size: -; length: 14; V: TRBV10-3; D: TRBD1; J: TRBJ2-5; CDR3: CAIRDRNQQETQYF; DNA: TGTGCCATCCGGGACAGGAATCAACAAGAGACCCAGTACTTC
size: -; length: 14; V: TRBV7-8; D: -; J: TRBJ2-1; CDR3: CASSSRLGAHEQFF; DNA: TGTGCCAGCAGCTCACGGCTGGGGGCCCATGAGCAGTTCTTC
size: -; length: 12; V: TRBV2; D: TRBD1; J: TRBJ1-5; CDR3: CASGDRGQPQHF; DNA: TGTGCCAGCGGGGACAGGGGGCAGCCCCAGCATTTT
size: -; length: 14; V: TRBV28; D: -; J: TRBJ2-7; CDR3: CASSLSGQSYEQYF; DNA: TGTGCCAGCAGTTTATCGGGACAAAGCTACGAGCAGTACTTC
size: -; length: 14; V: TRBV13; D: -; J: TRBJ1-1; CDR3: CASSLDGGNTEAFF; DNA: TGTGCCAGCAGCTTAGACGGGGGGAACACTGAAGCTTTCTTT
size: -; length: 20; V: TRBV15; D: TRBD1; J: TRBJ1-5; CDR3: CATSRPSWRDRDSGNQPQHF; DNA: TGTGCCACCAGCAGACCCTCCTGGCGGGACAGAGACTCGGGGAATCAGCCCCAGCATTTT
size: few; length: 14; V: TRBV30; D: TRBD1; J: TRBJ1-2; CDR3: CAWEQRQGPYGYTF; DNA: TGTGCCTGGGAGCAGCGACAGGGACCTTATGGCTACACCTTC
size: -; length: 13; V: TRBV6-5; D: TRBD2; J: TRBJ2-7; CDR3: CASSRAGGYEQYF; DNA: TGTGCCAGCAGTCGAGCGGGAGGTTACGAGCAGTACTTC
size: -; length: 13; V: TRBV5-4; D: -; J: TRBJ2-1; CDR3: CASSLGPEGEQFF; DNA: TGTGCCAGCAGCTTGGGCCCCGAGGGTGAGCAGTTCTTC
size: few; length: 17; V: TRBV11-3; D: TRBD2; J: TRBJ2-3; CDR3: CASSSFFSGDSTDTQYF; DNA: TGTGCCAGCAGCTCCTTCTTTAGCGGGGACAGCACAGATACGCAGTATTTT
size: few; length: 15; V: TRBV19; D: TRBD2; J: TRBJ2-1; CDR3: CASRDGTSGSGEQFF; DNA: TGTGCCAGTAGGGACGGGACTAGCGGGAGTGGGGAGCAGTTCTTC
size: -; length: 12; V: TRBV18; D: -; J: TRBJ1-1; CDR3: CASSPGDTEAFF; DNA: TGTGCCAGCTCACCGGGCGACACTGAAGCTTTCTTT
size: few; length: 15; V: TRBV27; D: TRBD1; J: TRBJ1-5; CDR3: CASGTDRYSNQPQHF; DNA: TGTGCCAGCGGGACAGACCGGTATAGCAATCAGCCCCAGCATTTT
size: -; length: 14; V: TRBV11-2; D: TRBD2; J: TRBJ2-1; CDR3: CASSFGGSYNEQFF; DNA: TGTGCCAGCAGCTTCGGCGGGAGTTACAATGAGCAGTTCTTC
size: -; length: 16; V: TRBV28; D: TRBD2; J: TRBJ2-3; CDR3: CASRPLTSGRGDTQYF; DNA: TGTGCCAGCAGACCCCTGACTAGCGGGAGAGGAGATACGCAGTATTTT
size: -; length: 15; V: TRBV7-8; D: -; J: TRBJ2-7; CDR3: CASSYQAGATYEQYF; DNA: TGTGCCAGCAGCTACCAAGCGGGCGCTACCTACGAGCAGTACTTC
size: few; length: 18; V: TRBV5-4; D: TRBD2; J: TRBJ2-6; CDR3: CASSFPGPSGIGANVLTF; DNA: TGTGCCAGCAGCTTTCCCGGGCCTAGCGGGATTGGGGCCAACGTCCTGACTTTC
size: few; length: 14; V: TRBV11-2; D: TRBD2; J: TRBJ2-3; CDR3: CASSLELAGNTQYF; DNA: TGTGCCAGCAGCTTAGAACTAGCGGGTAATACGCAGTATTTT